A single sample gave rise to the 20 T cell receptor beta chains below, sequenced in a study of OX40 agonist ivuxolimab in advanced cancers. Measured with immunoSEQ multiplex PCR; TCRdb has only the in-frame clones, and not every one. The repertoire has just over 90,000 clones, approximately 90% of them found once; the top ten carry under 0.95%. This material consisted of CD4+ or CD8+ T cells sorted from blood, taken in a trial of the OX40 agonist ivuxolimab. The source of these receptors is an adult with an advanced solid tumor such as melanoma, head and neck, liver or kidney cancer.

The chain is built from TRBV2 and TRBJ2-1; 9 positions match TRBD1. Per germline, CDR1 SNHLY and CDR2 FYNNEI. This CDR3 has 16 residues. The trim removed 5 bases at V and 0 bases at J, leaving 5 bases unmatched. The DNA for the CDR3 is TGTGCCAGCAGTTTACAGGGGGCAAGCTCCTACAATGAGCAGTTCTTC. As protein: CASSLQGASSYNEQFF.

This clone showed up many times. This chain uses TRBV9 with TRBJ2-3; D is tentatively TRBD1 or TRBD2 (5 bases each). Germline CDR1 reads SGDLS; CDR2 reads YYNGEE. CDR3 size: 14 residues. The V gene lost 0 bases and the J gene lost 6 bases, with 11 bases spanning the gap. This chain's CDR3 is CASSVGGGMDTQYF. Here the CDR3 DNA reads TGTGCCAGCAGCGTAGGTGGGGGAATGGATACGCAGTATTTT.

This clone showed up just a few times. Here the CDR3 reads CASSFAGTGGTEAFF. As DNA, the CDR3 is TGTGCCAGCAGCTTCGCAGGGACAGGGGGCACTGAAGCTTTCTTT. This chain uses TRBV7-8 with TRBJ1-1; 11 positions match TRBD1. This CDR3 region has 15 residues. Unmatched junction bases numbered 4, after V lost 3 bases and J lost 4 bases. Germline V CDR1 and CDR2: SGHVS, FQNEAQ.

V is TRBV5-1 and J is TRBJ2-3; D not certain. This CDR3 is 11 amino acids long. Germline values: CDR1 SGHRS, CDR2 YFSETQ. V dropped 0 bases and J dropped 6 bases, with 2 bases sitting between them. CDR3 region: CASSLGDTQYF. CDR3 DNA: TGCGCCAGCAGCTTGGGGGATACGCAGTATTTT.

This chain links TRBV9 with TRBJ1-4, with 11 bases fitting TRBD1. Germline-derived CDR1 and CDR2 are SGDLS and YYNGEE. J gave up 7 bases and V 3 bases, and 8 bases lay outside the gene matches. This CDR3 spans 16 amino acids. The CDR3 region has the DNA TGTGCCAGCAGCGCCCAAGGACAGGGGGCGGGTGAAAAACTGTTTTTT. Residues: CASSAQGQGAGEKLFF.

This clone was seen once. The rearrangement links TRBV7-2 to TRBJ2-1, with D unclear. In germline, CDR1 is SGHTA, CDR2 FQGNSA. V was clipped by 0 bases and J by 6 bases, with 12 bases between them. The CDR3 consists of 15 residues. For the CDR3, the DNA is TGTGCCAGCAGCTTAGCCCCCTCCCGGGTCAATGAGCAGTTCTTC. Protein product: CASSLAPSRVNEQFF.

This rearrangement joins TRBV5-1 to TRBJ2-3; 9 positions match TRBD1. After removal of 6 bases from V and 4 bases from J, the junction contained 6 bases not matched to a gene. The length of the CDR3 is 14 residues. Germline CDR1 reads SGHRS; CDR2 reads YFSETQ. CDR3 sequence reads: CASNPGQGADTQYF. The CDR3 DNA is TGCGCCAGCAATCCGGGACAGGGTGCAGATACGCAGTATTTT.

The chain is built from TRBV5-1 and TRBJ1-1; D uncertain. The CDR3 runs to 13 residues. Germline CDR1 SGHRS, CDR2 YFSETQ. V was clipped by 4 bases and J by 3 bases, with 10 bases between them. In nucleotides, the CDR3 is TGCGCCAGCAGCGCCCGGGCAGACACTGAAGCTTTCTTT. Translated: CASSARADTEAFF.

V and J are TRBV28 and TRBJ2-5; 8 bases agree with TRBD2. V trimming: 8 bases; J trimming: 4 bases; junction bases outside the gene matches: 3. Germline V gene lookup returns CDR1 MDHEN and CDR2 SYDVKM. The CDR3 has 12 amino acids. The CDR3 nucleotides read TGTGCCAGCGGGACTAGGAGAGAGACCCAGTACTTC. Encoded protein: CASGTRRETQYF.

J is TRBJ2-1 and V is TRBV7-3; D possibly corresponds to TRBD2 (6 bases). The V gene lost 5 bases and the J gene lost 5 bases, with 13 bases spanning the gap. The germline CDR1 and CDR2 sequences are SGHTA and FQGTGA. The CDR3 loop spans 14 amino acids. CDR3 nucleotides: TGTGCCAGCAGCGTTAGCGGCACGGACAATGAGCAGTTCTTC. Protein product: CASSVSGTDNEQFF. The variable domain in full, with the rest retrieved from reference TRBV7-3 and TRBJ2-1, is GAGVSQTPSNKVTEKGKYVELRCDPISGHTALYWYRQSLGQGPEFLIYFQGTGAADDSGLPNDRFFAVRPEGSVSTLKIQRTERGDSAVYLCASSVSGTDNEQFFGPGTRLTVL.

The V call is TRBV5-1, the J call TRBJ2-6; D unresolved. CDR1 and CDR2 (germline): SGHRS, YFSETQ. The CDR3 runs to 18 residues. Trimming left V 1 base short and J 0 bases short, with 14 bases between. The CDR3 reads CASSLSGSYRSGANVLTF. The CDR3 DNA is TGCGCCAGCAGCTTGTCGGGCAGTTATCGCTCTGGGGCCAACGTCCTGACTTTC.

The chain combines TRBV6-5 with TRBJ2-1; D gene unclear. V was pared by 6 bases and J by 4 bases, with 7 bases between. The CDR3 is 12 amino acids. Germline assignment: CDR1 MNHEY and CDR2 SVGAGI. CDR3 in DNA: TGTGCCAGCAGCAAGGAATACAATGAGCAGTTCTTC. Translated: CASSKEYNEQFF.

This clone was recorded only once. The rearrangement joins TRBV28 to TRBJ1-2, with a weak D call TRBD1 (5 bases). CDR1 MDHEN and CDR2 SYDVKM come from the germline V gene. The CDR3 runs to 15 residues. With 8 bases removed from V and 5 bases from J, the gap between germline ends came to 21 bases. The DNA for the CDR3 is TGTGCCAGCGGGCGCGGGGACCGAGGGGCGTATGGCTACACCTTC. Protein product: CASGRGDRGAYGYTF.

The chain is built from TRBV6-6 and TRBJ1-2; TRBD1 matches 8 bases. Trimming cost V 6 bases and J 5 bases; bases outside gene matches: 8. From germline, CDR1 is MNHNY and CDR2 SVGAGI (reference sequence). The CDR3 has 14 amino acids. CDR3 DNA: TGTGCCAGCAGCTGGGGAACAGGGGGGTATGGCTACACCTTC. This codes for CASSWGTGGYGYTF.

The CDR3 loop is CASSQARGKYEQYF. The CDR3 DNA reads as TGTGCCAGCAGCCAAGCCAGGGGCAAATACGAGCAGTACTTC. This sequence joins TRBV7-6 and TRBJ2-7, with D perhaps TRBD1 (6 bases). Germline V gene lookup returns CDR1 SGHVS and CDR2 FNYEAQ. This CDR3 comprises 14 residues. The V gene lost 5 bases and the J gene lost 4 bases, with 15 bases spanning the gap.

This chain joins TRBV27 and TRBJ2-7; 13 bases align to TRBD2. V lost 4 bases, J lost 0 bases, and 6 bases stayed unmatched. This CDR3 is 17 amino acids long. CDR1 MNHEY and CDR2 SMNVEV come from the germline V gene (reference sequence). The chain's CDR3 is CASSSGTSGISSYEQYF. The CDR3 nucleotides read TGTGCCAGCAGTTCCGGGACTAGCGGGATTAGCTCCTACGAGCAGTACTTC.

The chain is built from TRBV7-9 and TRBJ2-3; unclear D gene. Germline assignment: CDR1 SEHNR and CDR2 FQNEAQ (reference sequence). CDR3 size: 14 residues. V lost 1 base and J 0 bases, leaving 5 bases between the germline ends. In nucleotides, the CDR3 is TGTGCCAGCAGCTTAGGGGCTAGCACAGATACGCAGTATTTT. Its protein product is CASSLGASTDTQYF. The variable domain in full, completed from reference TRBV7-9 and TRBJ2-3, reads DTGVSQNPRHKITKRGQNVTFRCDPISEHNRLYWYRQTLGQGPEFLTYFQNEAQLEKSRLLSDRFSAERPKGSFSTLEIQRTEQGDSAMYLCASSLGASTDTQYFGPGTRLTVL.

This rearrangement joins TRBV5-8 to TRBJ2-1, with TRBD2 matching 9 bases. The J segment lost 4 bases and the V segment lost 4 bases, leaving 6 bases of the junction unmatched. Germline V gives CDR1 SGHTS, CDR2 YDEGEE. This CDR3 region has 15 residues. The CDR3 loop is CASSRPGLAYNEQFF. The CDR3, as DNA: TGTGCCAGCAGCAGGCCGGGACTAGCTTACAATGAGCAGTTCTTC.

This clone has only a few counts. J is TRBJ1-5 and V is TRBV7-9; 8 bases are shared with TRBD1. The germline V gene has CDR1 SEHNR and CDR2 FQNEAQ (reference sequence). The CDR3 runs to 17 residues. Trimming took 5 bases from V and 0 from J; bases not matched to a gene: 9. The CDR3: CASSPGTGAYSNQPQHF. CDR3 bases: TGTGCCAGCAGCCCCGGGACAGGAGCTTATAGCAATCAGCCCCAGCATTTT. The full variable domain, in which reference TRBV7-9 and TRBJ1-5 provide the parts outside the CDR3, is DTGVSQNPRHKITKRGQNVTFRCDPISEHNRLYWYRQTLGQGPEFLTYFQNEAQLEKSRLLSDRFSAERPKGSFSTLEIQRTEQGDSAMYLCASSPGTGAYSNQPQHFGDGTRLSIL.

The chain is built from TRBV5-1 and TRBJ2-3, with TRBD1 matching over 12 bases. J lost 4 bases, V lost 7 bases, and 4 bases had no gene match. CDR3 size: 14 residues. The germline gives CDR1 SGHRS, CDR2 YFSETQ. This CDR3 reads CASRGTGGADTQYF. In DNA, the CDR3 is TGCGCCAGCCGGGGGACAGGGGGCGCAGATACGCAGTATTTT.